These 24 T cell receptor beta chains were sequenced from one sample in a study of OX40 agonist ivuxolimab in advanced cancers. TCRdb's table, derived via immunoSEQ multiplex PCR, lists solely in-frame clones and lacks some. Of about 100,000 clones in the sample, approximately 87% are singletons; the top ten hold around 5.9%. Sequences were derived from CD4+ or CD8+ T cells sorted from blood, sampled in a trial of the OX40 agonist ivuxolimab. The source is an adult with an advanced solid tumor such as melanoma, head and neck, liver or kidney cancer.

The chain recombines TRBV4-3 with TRBJ2-6; D not resolved. Germline lookup yields CDR1 LGHNA and CDR2 YSLEER. V was cut by 1 base and J by 4 bases, with 11 bases left in between. The CDR3 totals 16 residues. This CDR3 reads CASSQVGTPGANVLTF. The CDR3 DNA sequence: TGCGCCAGCAGCCAAGTTGGTACGCCCGGGGCCAACGTCCTGACTTTC.

The CDR3 DNA sequence: TGTGCCAGCAGTTTCGGCAGGGTGGGAAACAATGAGCAGTTCTTC. This translates into CASSFGRVGNNEQFF. This chain connects TRBV27 to TRBJ2-1, with D possibly being TRBD1 (5 bases). Deletions cut 3 bases from V and 5 bases from J, with 14 bases between. This CDR3 is built from 15 residues. CDR1 MNHEY and CDR2 SMNVEV come from the germline V gene (reference sequence).

The J gene is TRBJ2-3, the V gene TRBV14; D remains unclear. V lost 4 bases and J 3 bases, leaving 5 bases between the germline ends. The V gene's germline CDR1 is SGHDN and CDR2 FVKESK. CDR3 length: 12 residues. CDR3 nucleotide sequence: TGTGCCAGCAGCCCCCGTACAGATACGCAGTATTTT. Protein: CASSPRTDTQYF.

The J gene is TRBJ1-2, the V gene TRBV7-2, with D unclear. This CDR3 region has 14 residues. The V gene's germline CDR1 is SGHTA and CDR2 FQGNSA. V was cut by 0 bases and J by 7 bases, with 12 bases left in between. As DNA, the CDR3 is TGTGCCAGCAGCTTAGCAGGGAGGTCGTCTGGCTACACCTTC. This codes for CASSLAGRSSGYTF.

The chain employs TRBV5-1 and TRBJ1-5; 10 nucleotides agree with TRBD1. Trimming at V came to 4 bases and at J to 5 bases, leaving 9 bases not matched to a gene. The germline CDR1 and CDR2 sequences are SGHRS and YFSETQ. The CDR3 covers 16 residues. The CDR3 sequence is CASSLTGTGEDQPQHF. The DNA of the CDR3 is TGCGCCAGCAGCCTAACCGGGACAGGGGAGGATCAGCCCCAGCATTTT.

The chain has TRBV30 and TRBJ1-5, with TRBD1 as a possible D gene (6 bases). Trimming left V 2 bases short and J 0 bases short, with 11 bases between. The germline CDR1 and CDR2 sequences are GTSNPN and SVGIG (reference sequence). This CDR3 region has 15 residues. The CDR3 region has the DNA TGTGCCTGGAGTCAGATGACAGGTAGCAATCAGCCCCAGCATTTT. Amino acids: CAWSQMTGSNQPQHF.

This sequence joins TRBV6-6 and TRBJ1-5, with 9 bases that match TRBD1. The CDR3 length is 14 residues. The germline CDR1 and CDR2 sequences are MNHNY and SVGAGI (reference sequence). V was clipped by 10 bases and J by 3 bases; unmatched bases: 7. The CDR3 DNA sequence: TGTGCCACCAAACAGGGGGCGAACAATCAGCCCCAGCATTTT. Translated: CATKQGANNQPQHF.

The chain couples TRBV6-1 to TRBJ1-1; tentatively, D is TRBD1 (6 bases). The CDR3 contains 12 residues. Per the germline V gene, CDR1 is MNHNS and CDR2 is SASEGT. The V gene lost 7 bases and the J gene lost 6 bases, with 12 bases spanning the gap. For the CDR3, the DNA is TGTGCCAGCATCGGGGGGGGCGCTGAAGCTTTCTTT. Its protein is CASIGGGAEAFF.

This chain links TRBV5-6 with TRBJ2-5; 8 nucleotides match TRBD2. The CDR3 consists of 17 residues. The V and J ends lost 4 bases and 3 bases, in that order; junction bases with no gene match: 14. CDR1 and CDR2 from the germline V gene are SGHDT and YYEEEE. The CDR3 sequence is CASSKRGLGPREETQYF. The DNA for the CDR3 is TGTGCCAGCAGCAAACGGGGACTAGGCCCCAGGGAAGAGACCCAGTACTTC. Based on the CDR3 plus reference TRBV5-6 and TRBJ2-5, the full variable domain is DAGVTQSPTHLIKTRGQQVTLRCSPKSGHDTVSWYQQALGQGPQFIFQYYEEEERQRGNFPDRFSGHQFPNYSSELNVNALLLGDSALYLCASSKRGLGPREETQYFGPGTRLLVL.

The chain has TRBV27 and TRBJ2-2; D unresolved. This CDR3 region has 14 residues. V shed 3 bases and J shed 5 bases, with 10 bases lying between them. The germline CDR1 and CDR2 sequences are MNHEY and SMNVEV (reference sequence). Written as DNA, the CDR3 is TGTGCCAGCAGTTTCTGGAGAGGAACCGGGGAGCTGTTTTTT. This codes for CASSFWRGTGELFF.

The gene calls are TRBV7-9 and TRBJ2-3; tentatively, D is TRBD2 (5 bases). V lost 1 base and J lost 2, with 13 bases in between. Per the germline V gene, CDR1 is SEHNR and CDR2 is FQNEAQ (reference sequence). The CDR3 is 16 residues long. This CDR3 is CASSLGLAKNTDTQYF. In DNA, the CDR3 is TGTGCCAGCAGCTTAGGGCTAGCCAAGAACACAGATACGCAGTATTTT. Full variable domain (remainder filled in from reference TRBV7-9 and TRBJ2-3): DTGVSQNPRHKITKRGQNVTFRCDPISEHNRLYWYRQTLGQGPEFLTYFQNEAQLEKSRLLSDRFSAERPKGSFSTLEIQRTEQGDSAMYLCASSLGLAKNTDTQYFGPGTRLTVL.

The sample holds one count of this clone. V and J are TRBV5-1 and TRBJ2-3; 8 bases agree with TRBD2. V dropped 3 bases and J dropped 12; count of bases not matched to a gene: 3. The CDR3 runs 11 residues. From germline, CDR1 is SGHRS and CDR2 YFSETQ. The CDR3 DNA sequence: TGCGCCAGCAGCTCGGGACTAGATCAGTATTTT. Protein sequence: CASSSGLDQYF. Full variable domain (outside the CDR3, taken from reference TRBV5-1 and TRBJ2-3): KAGVTQTPRYLIKTRGQQVTLSCSPISGHRSVSWYQQTPGQGLQFLFEYFSETQRNKGNFPGRFSGRQFSNSRSEMNVSTLELGDSALYLCASSSGLDQYFGPGTRLTVL.

The rearrangement links TRBV9 to TRBJ2-2; maybe TRBD1 (6 bases). Between the trimmed V and J ends, which lost 5 bases and 4 bases, there was a span of 12 bases. Germline loops: CDR1 SGDLS, CDR2 YYNGEE. CDR3 length: 14 residues. The chain's CDR3 is CASSPGHGTGELFF. The CDR3 DNA follows: TGTGCCAGCAGTCCGGGACACGGCACCGGGGAGCTGTTTTTT.

The V and J genes are TRBV27 and TRBJ2-6, with D uncertain. V lost 6 bases to trimming and J lost 0 bases, with 12 bases between them. CDR1 is MNHEY, CDR2 SMNVEV, per germline (reference sequence). This CDR3 is 16 amino acids long. Here the CDR3 reads CASSRLQPSGANVLTF. The CDR3 DNA reads as TGTGCCAGCAGCCGGCTGCAGCCCTCTGGGGCCAACGTCCTGACTTTC.

The chain has TRBV27 and TRBJ1-2, with 9 nucleotides matching TRBD1. From germline, CDR1 is MNHEY and CDR2 SMNVEV (reference sequence). There are 13 residues in the CDR3. With V trimmed by 3 bases and J by 8 bases, 4 bases remained unmatched. The CDR3 sequence is CASSFGQGKGYTF. The CDR3 nucleotides are TGTGCCAGCAGTTTTGGACAGGGGAAGGGCTACACCTTC.

The gene calls are TRBV18 and TRBJ1-4; D remains unclear. V was pared by 3 bases and J by 5 bases, with 16 bases between. CDR3 size: 16 residues. Per the germline V gene, CDR1 is KGHSH and CDR2 is LQKENI. The CDR3 DNA is TGTGCCAGCTCACCCCCTCCGGGCTCGCCAAATGAAAAACTGTTTTTT. Protein: CASSPPPGSPNEKLFF. The entire variable domain, with the rest obtained from reference TRBV18 and TRBJ1-4, is as follows: NAGVMQNPRHLVRRRGQEARLRCSPMKGHSHVYWYRQLPEEGLKFMVYLQKENIIDESGMPKERFSAEFPKEGPSILRIQQVVRGDSAAYFCASSPPPGSPNEKLFFGSGTQLSVL.

V is TRBV10-1 and J is TRBJ2-2; D perhaps matches TRBD1 (5 bases). V was shortened by 3 bases and J by 4 bases, with 15 bases between the two germline ends. The CDR3 length is 16 residues. The germline V gene encodes CDR1 WNHNN and CDR2 SYGVQD (reference sequence). In DNA form, the CDR3 reads TGCGCCAGCAGTGATAGAAAACAGGAAGGCACCGGGGAGCTGTTTTTT. Translated, it gives CASSDRKQEGTGELFF.

The genes are TRBV19 and TRBJ2-7; 7 bases match TRBD1. The CDR3 length is 16 residues. With 7 bases clipped from V and 6 bases from J, the junction kept 18 bases outside the gene matches. Per the germline V gene, CDR1 is LNHDA and CDR2 is SQIVND (reference sequence). This chain's CDR3 is CASTARQGAPLTEQYF. For the CDR3, the DNA is TGTGCCAGTACGGCGAGACAGGGCGCACCTTTGACCGAGCAGTACTTC.

This chain connects TRBV25-1 to TRBJ2-7, with D perhaps matching TRBD1 or TRBD2 (5 bases each). CDR1 and CDR2 (germline): MGHDK, SYGVNS. CDR3 length: 14 amino acids. The germline V and J ends were trimmed by 10 bases and 3 bases, with 19 bases remaining between them. The CDR3 DNA sequence: TGTGCCACCGCTAGGGTAGGGACCGACTACGAGCAGTACTTC. Amino acid sequence: CATARVGTDYEQYF.

This clone is a singleton in its sample. This rearrangement joins TRBV4-2 to TRBJ1-1, with a tentative D call TRBD1 (5 bases). CDR1 is LGHNA, CDR2 YNFKEQ, per germline. The V end lost 4 bases, the J end lost 1 base, and 13 bases lay between the germline ends. The CDR3 spans 15 residues. Here the CDR3 DNA reads TGTGCCAGCAGCCGGGGCAGATGGGCGAACACTGAAGCTTTCTTT. Residues: CASSRGRWANTEAFF.

This clone was detected once. J is TRBJ2-1 and V is TRBV6-1; D gene unclear. This CDR3 region has 12 residues. V shed 4 bases and J shed 14 bases, with 15 bases lying between them. Per the germline V gene, CDR1 is MNHNS and CDR2 is SASEGT. Written as DNA, the CDR3 is TGTGCCAGCAGTGCCCAAAGTCCCCGGGAGTTCTTC. Protein: CASSAQSPREFF.

This chain connects TRBV21-1 to TRBJ2-1; the D call of TRBD2 is as the table states it, not checked on the DNA. TRBV21-1 is a pseudogene locus. There are 12 residues in the CDR3. The CDR3 coding sequence is TGTGCCAGCAGCCCGTTCCACAATGAGCAGTTCTTC. Translating it yields CASSPFHNEQFF.

This sequence joins TRBV6-5 and TRBJ1-1; D unresolved. Germline V gene data show CDR1 as MNHEY and CDR2 as SVGAGI. V lost 3 bases and J 2 bases, leaving 13 bases between the germline ends. CDR3 size: 15 residues. The CDR3 protein is CASSYRADPNTEAFF. CDR3 sequence (DNA): TGTGCCAGCAGTTATAGGGCGGACCCTAACACTGAAGCTTTCTTT.

The V gene is TRBV5-4, the J gene TRBJ1-2, with a tentative D call TRBD1 (6 bases). Trimming removed 3 bases at V and 6 bases at J, with 12 bases between. The CDR3 consists of 13 residues. Germline V CDR1 and CDR2: SGHNT, YYREEE (reference sequence). CDR3 nucleotide sequence: TGTGCCAGCAGCTCGGGGGCAGGGGATGGCTACACCTTC. As protein: CASSSGAGDGYTF. The full variable domain, its missing parts supplied by reference TRBV5-4 and TRBJ1-2, is ETGVTQSPTHLIKTRGQQVTLRCSSQSGHNTVSWYQQALGQGPQFIFQYYREEENGRGNFPPRFSGLQFPNYSSELNVNALELDDSALYLCASSSGAGDGYTFGSGTRLTVV.